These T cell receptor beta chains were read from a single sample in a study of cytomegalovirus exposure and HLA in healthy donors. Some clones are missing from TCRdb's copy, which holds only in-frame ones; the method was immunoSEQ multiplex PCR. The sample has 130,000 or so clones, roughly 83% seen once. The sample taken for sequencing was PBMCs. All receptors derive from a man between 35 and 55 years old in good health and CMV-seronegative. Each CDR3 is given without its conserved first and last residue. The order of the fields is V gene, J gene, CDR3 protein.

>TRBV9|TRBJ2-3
ASSVRGPYTDTQY
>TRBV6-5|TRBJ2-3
ASSLDSGGTDTQY
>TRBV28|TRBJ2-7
ASTWGGGQYEQY
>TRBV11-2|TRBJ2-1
ASSRRGTSGNEQF
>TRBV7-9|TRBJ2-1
ATPLAGVGVGNEQF
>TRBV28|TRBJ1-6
ASSPGLGNSPLH
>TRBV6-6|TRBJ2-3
ASSSLGVGTDTQY
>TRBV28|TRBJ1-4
ASSRASGGSEKLF
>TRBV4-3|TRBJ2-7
ASSQDSGTGTYEQY
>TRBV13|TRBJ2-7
ASSFGTNYEQY
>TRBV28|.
ASRPLGEAFYEQY
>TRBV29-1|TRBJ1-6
SVAVSYNSPLH
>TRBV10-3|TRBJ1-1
ATQEGNTEAF
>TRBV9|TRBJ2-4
ASSPGQGVDIQY
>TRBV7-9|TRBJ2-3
ASSFDRGMVTQY
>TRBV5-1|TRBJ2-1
ASSYSDGYNEQF
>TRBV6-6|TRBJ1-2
ASSYEGSWGYT
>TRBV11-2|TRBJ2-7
ASSLLSGTGDAEQY
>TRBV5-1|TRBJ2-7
ASSSGTDIYEQY
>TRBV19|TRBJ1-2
ASSADRGTSYT
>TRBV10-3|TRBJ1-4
AISESGQGTEKLF
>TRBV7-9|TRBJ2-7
ASSLDETSFYEQY
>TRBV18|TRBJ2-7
ASSPATGQYEQY
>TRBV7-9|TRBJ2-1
ASNPGTSGNYEQF
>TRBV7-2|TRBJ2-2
ASSQQSGAGELF
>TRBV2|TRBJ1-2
ASSSAGRNYGYT
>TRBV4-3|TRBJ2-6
ASSRGSDSGANVLT
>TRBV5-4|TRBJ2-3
ASSFSRTSGTDTQY
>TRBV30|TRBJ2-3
AWGTSGSTDTQY
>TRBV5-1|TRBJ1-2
ASSLYLGEDGYT
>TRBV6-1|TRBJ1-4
ASSEKGTAAGEKLF
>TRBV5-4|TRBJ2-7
ASSSRTGSSYEQY
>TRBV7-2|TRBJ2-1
ASSSDSGAYNEQF
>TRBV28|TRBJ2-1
ASRRQGAYNEQF
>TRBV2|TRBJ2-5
ASSEVTAWETQY
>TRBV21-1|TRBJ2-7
ASSNSTSVYEQY
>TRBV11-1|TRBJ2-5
ASTPRENTWYQETQY